This T cell receptor (beta chain) was recorded in a study of blood T cell repertoires in COVID-19. Study-wide background: Samples came from the United States, Italy and Spain, spanning acute and convalescent COVID-19. From T cells, B-cell-depleted T cells, or PBMCs came the material, which was cDNA or gDNA.

Germline-derived CDR1 and CDR2 are SGHVS and FQNEAQ. The CDR3 length is 17 residues. Trimming took 1 base from V and 1 from J; bases not matched to a gene: 5. Patients of the Seattle cohort, enrolled during active infection, were followed longitudinally. This clone was recorded once. Authors' analysis steps: Quantification of nucleated cells was approximated via reference gene primer amplification. Data came from immunoSEQ multiplex PCR; TCRdb stores just in-frame clones and leaves some out. The DNA gave D and trimming, while V, J and clone size come from that table. The sample holds under 250,000 clones, nearly 90% seen once.

This clonotype was sampled from a man aged 50 or older with COVID-19, enrolled during active disease. The chain is built from TRBV7-8 and TRBJ2-3, with 10 bases matching TRBD2. Material for sequencing was peripheral blood. The CDR3 bases are TGTGCCAGCAGCTTAGGGCCCCTAGCGGGGGGCACAGATACGCAGTATTTT. Translating gives CASSLGPLAGGTDTQYF. Supplemented by reference TRBV7-8 and TRBJ2-3, the full variable domain reads GAGVSQSPRYKVAKRGQDVALRCDPISGHVSLFWYQQALGQGPEFLTYFQNEAQLDKSGLPSDRFFAERPEGSVSTLKIQRTQQEDSAVYLCASSLGPLAGGTDTQYFGPGTRLTVL.